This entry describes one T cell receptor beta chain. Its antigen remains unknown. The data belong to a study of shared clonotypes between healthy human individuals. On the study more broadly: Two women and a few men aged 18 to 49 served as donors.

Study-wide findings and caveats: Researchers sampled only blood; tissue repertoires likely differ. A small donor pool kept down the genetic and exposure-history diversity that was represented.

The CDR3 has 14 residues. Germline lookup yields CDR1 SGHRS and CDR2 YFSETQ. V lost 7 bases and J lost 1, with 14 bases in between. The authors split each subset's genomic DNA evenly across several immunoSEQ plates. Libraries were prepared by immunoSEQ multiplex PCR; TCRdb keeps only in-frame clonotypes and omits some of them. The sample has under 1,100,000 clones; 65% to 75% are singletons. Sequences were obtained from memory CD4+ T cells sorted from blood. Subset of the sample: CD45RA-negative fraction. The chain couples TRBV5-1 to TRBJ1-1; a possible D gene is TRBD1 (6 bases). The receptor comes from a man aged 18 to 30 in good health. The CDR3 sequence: CASLGGSPNTEAFF. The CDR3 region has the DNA TGCGCCAGCCTGGGGGGCTCTCCGAACACTGAAGCTTTCTTT.